This T cell receptor beta chain was documented in a study of blood T cells in healthy people across ages (dated by TCRdb to between 2014 and 2017). Study-wide context: In model experiments, roughly one uniquely barcoded TCR beta cDNA molecule per two T cells was captured by template switching. To avoid experimental bias, donors of different ages were randomly spread across the sequencing lanes. The donors were divided into four age groups: young (average around 16 years), middle-aged (roughly 42), aged (approximately 62) and long-lived (roughly 88). The study measured age-related changes in TCR beta repertoire diversity using deep sequencing normalized with unique cDNA molecular identifiers. For two donors (one aged 18 to 30 and one aged 80 or older), the study analyzed two additional independent replicas of 1 million unique cDNA reads from the same blood draw. Broader findings and caveats from the paper: Because donor CMV infection status was unknown, age-related changes in expanded clonotypes were potentially confounded. Bulk unsorted PBMC profiling prevented conclusive comparison of naive and antigen-experienced compartments. A strong correlation was found between observed TCR beta diversity and the percentage of naive T cells measured by flow cytometry. Compared with the aged group, more naive CD4+ T cells, fewer expanded clones and increased TCR diversity were shown by the long-lived group, suggesting age selection. As age increased, observed TCR beta diversity per million T cells dropped in a roughly linear way, and a significant reduction was already evident by age roughly 40. Estimates of total diversity based on one million sequenced T cells were considered lower bounds and underestimates.

The donors were roughly 38 Caucasian individuals from Russia, aged 6 to 90 years, who were systemically healthy. Each donor gave approximately 9.4 milliliters of peripheral blood, drawn into EDTA-treated Vacutainer tubes. Ficoll-Paque density-gradient centrifugation was used to isolate PBMCs, with at least 6 million per sample. Total RNA, at least 5 micrograms per sample, was extracted from PBMCs with Trizol reagent. The percentages of naive CD45RAhigh/CD27high T cells were determined by flow cytometry on a PBMC aliquot from every donor. CDR3 length: 20 amino acids, cysteine to phenylalanine. The read is trimmed to its CDR3 DNA, 60 bases read in frame from base 1. Here V drops 0 bases and J drops 0 bases, and the junction holds 11 bases not matched to any gene. Based on the germline V gene, the CDR1 and CDR2 sequences are SNHLY and FYNNEI. Concerning this clonotype itself: The antigen it recognizes is unknown. No much larger clone is present one base from it, and per-base qualities are unavailable.

The library was made by 5' RACE. The instrument was an Illumina HiSeq 2500. A second PCR of roughly 6 to 12 cycles was run with a J-beta primer mix and a sample-barcoded 5' primer. A unique molecular identifier was introduced onto each TCR beta cDNA molecule by a template-switch 5' adaptor carrying 12 random nucleotides. Each sample yielded at least 3 million CDR3-containing paired-end reads. First-strand cDNA was synthesized from all RNA with the Mint cDNA synthesis kit, primed by a TRBC-specific oligonucleotide. Following uracil-DNA glycosylase treatment, all cDNA underwent a first 18-cycle PCR with the universal primers M1SS and BC2_uni_R. From the authors' description of their analysis: Normalization of each sample was performed by random selection of 1 million high-quality reads, each carrying a distinct molecular identifier. Reads with shared molecular identifiers were discarded instead of being binned into consensus sequences. MiTCR, run with a Q25 quality threshold and the strictest error-elimination algorithm, handled CDR3 identification, clonotype clustering and error correction. Lower-bound total TCR beta diversity was estimated with a nonparametric unseen species model using Euler transformation. Starting from the raw public reads, TCRdb applied fastp trimming at Q25, assembled clones with MiXCR and retained in-frame beta chains. All rows with the same CDR3 protein become a single entry with the most common DNA and genes. The V and J calls were not made by the authors but by TCRdb's processing. For this sample the table gives hundreds of thousands of distinct CDR3 sequences, of which 40% to 45% were detected only once. The top ten constitute around 30% of the sample.

The chain joins TRBV2 to TRBJ2-1; 10 bases in between match TRBD2. The source material was blood. This TCR came from a man at least 80 years old in good health. This receptor has the CDR3 CASSEALLAGDYSSYNEQFF. Read as DNA, the sequence is TGTGCCAGCAGTGAAGCGCTGCTAGCGGGGGACTACAGCTCCTACAATGAGCAGTTCTTC.